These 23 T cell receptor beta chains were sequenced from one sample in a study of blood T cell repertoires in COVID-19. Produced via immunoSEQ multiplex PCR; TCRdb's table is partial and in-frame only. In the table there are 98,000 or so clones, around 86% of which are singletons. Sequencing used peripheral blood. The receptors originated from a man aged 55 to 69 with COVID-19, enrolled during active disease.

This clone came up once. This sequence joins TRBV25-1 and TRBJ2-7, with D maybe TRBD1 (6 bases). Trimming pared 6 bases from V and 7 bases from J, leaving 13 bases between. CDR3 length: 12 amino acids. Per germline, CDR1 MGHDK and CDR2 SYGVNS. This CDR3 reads CASRTGMGEQYF. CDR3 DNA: TGTGCCAGCAGAACAGGGATGGGAGAGCAGTACTTC.

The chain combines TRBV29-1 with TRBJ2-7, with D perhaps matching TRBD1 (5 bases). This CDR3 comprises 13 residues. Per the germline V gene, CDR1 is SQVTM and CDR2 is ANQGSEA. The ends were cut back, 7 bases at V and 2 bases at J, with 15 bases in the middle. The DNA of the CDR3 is TGCAGCGCCGATAGGGGTTATACCTACGAGCAGTACTTC. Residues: CSADRGYTYEQYF.

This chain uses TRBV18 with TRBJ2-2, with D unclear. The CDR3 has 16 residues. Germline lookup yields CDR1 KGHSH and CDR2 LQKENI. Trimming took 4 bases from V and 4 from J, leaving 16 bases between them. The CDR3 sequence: CASSRMTTESTGELFF. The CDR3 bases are TGTGCCAGCTCACGAATGACAACAGAGAGCACCGGGGAGCTGTTTTTT.

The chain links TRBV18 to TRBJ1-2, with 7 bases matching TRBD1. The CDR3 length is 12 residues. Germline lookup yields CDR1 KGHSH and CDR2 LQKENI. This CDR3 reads CVQGEIMGGYTF. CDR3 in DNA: TGTGTCCAGGGGGAGATCATGGGTGGCTACACCTTC.

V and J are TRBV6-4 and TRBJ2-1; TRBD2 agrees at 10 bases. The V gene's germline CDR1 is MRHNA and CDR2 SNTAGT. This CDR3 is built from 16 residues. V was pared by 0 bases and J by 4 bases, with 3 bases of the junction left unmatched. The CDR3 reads CASSDSAGGPYNEQFF. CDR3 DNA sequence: TGTGCCAGCAGTGACTCAGCGGGAGGGCCTTACAATGAGCAGTTCTTC.

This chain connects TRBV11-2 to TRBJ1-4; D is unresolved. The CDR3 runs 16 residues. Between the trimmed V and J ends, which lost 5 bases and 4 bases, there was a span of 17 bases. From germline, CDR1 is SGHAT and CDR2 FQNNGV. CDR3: CASSPFGAGINEKLFF. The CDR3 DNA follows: TGTGCCAGCAGCCCTTTTGGAGCGGGAATTAATGAAAAACTGTTTTTT.

CDR3 in amino acids: CASRGGGETQYF. The CDR3 coding sequence is TGTGCCAGTAGAGGAGGTGGGGAGACCCAGTACTTC. The V call is TRBV19, the J call TRBJ2-5, with D tentatively TRBD2 (5 bases). This CDR3 region has 12 residues. The V and J ends lost 6 bases and 5 bases respectively, with 10 bases between them. Germline V gene lookup returns CDR1 LNHDA and CDR2 SQIVND (reference sequence).

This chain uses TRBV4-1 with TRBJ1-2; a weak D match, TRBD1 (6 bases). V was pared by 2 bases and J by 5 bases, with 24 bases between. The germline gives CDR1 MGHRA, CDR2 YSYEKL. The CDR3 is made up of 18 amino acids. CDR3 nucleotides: TGCGCCAGCAGCCAAACCGAGGGACGGACAGCCGAGGATTATGGCTACACCTTC. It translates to CASSQTEGRTAEDYGYTF.

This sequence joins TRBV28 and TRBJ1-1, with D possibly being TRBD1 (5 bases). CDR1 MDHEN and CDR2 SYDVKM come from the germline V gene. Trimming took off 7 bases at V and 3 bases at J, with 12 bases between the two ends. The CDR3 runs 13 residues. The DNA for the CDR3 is TGTGCCAGCAATACAGCGGGGCACACTGAAGCTTTCTTT. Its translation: CASNTAGHTEAFF.

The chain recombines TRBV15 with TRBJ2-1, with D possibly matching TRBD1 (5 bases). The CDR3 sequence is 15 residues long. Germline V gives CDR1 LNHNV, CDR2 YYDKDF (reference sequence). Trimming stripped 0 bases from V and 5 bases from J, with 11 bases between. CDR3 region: CATSRDGASNNEQFF. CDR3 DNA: TGTGCCACCAGCAGAGATGGGGCGTCCAACAATGAGCAGTTCTTC. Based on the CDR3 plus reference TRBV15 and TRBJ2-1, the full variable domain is DAMVIQNPRYQVTQFGKPVTLSCSQTLNHNVMYWYQQKSSQAPKLLFHYYDKDFNNEADTPDNFQSRRPNTSFCFLDIRSPGLGDTAMYLCATSRDGASNNEQFFGPGTRLTVL.

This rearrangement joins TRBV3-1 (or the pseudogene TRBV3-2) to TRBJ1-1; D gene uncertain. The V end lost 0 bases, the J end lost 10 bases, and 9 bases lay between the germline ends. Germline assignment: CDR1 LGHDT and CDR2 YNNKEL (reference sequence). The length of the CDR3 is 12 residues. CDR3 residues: CASSQEGSTAFF. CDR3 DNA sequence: TGTGCCAGCAGCCAAGAAGGGAGTACAGCTTTCTTT.

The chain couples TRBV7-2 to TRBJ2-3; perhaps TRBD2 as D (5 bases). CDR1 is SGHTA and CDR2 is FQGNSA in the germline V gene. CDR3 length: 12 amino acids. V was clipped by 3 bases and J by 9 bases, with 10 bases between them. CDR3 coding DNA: TGTGCCAGCAGCTTGGACTCCGCGACGCAGTATTTT. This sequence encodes CASSLDSATQYF.

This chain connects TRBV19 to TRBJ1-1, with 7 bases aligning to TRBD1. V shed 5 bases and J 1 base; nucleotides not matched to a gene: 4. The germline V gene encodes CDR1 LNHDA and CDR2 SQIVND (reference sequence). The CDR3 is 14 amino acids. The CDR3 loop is CASSARGTNTEAFF. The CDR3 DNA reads TGTGCCAGTAGTGCCAGGGGGACGAACACTGAAGCTTTCTTT.

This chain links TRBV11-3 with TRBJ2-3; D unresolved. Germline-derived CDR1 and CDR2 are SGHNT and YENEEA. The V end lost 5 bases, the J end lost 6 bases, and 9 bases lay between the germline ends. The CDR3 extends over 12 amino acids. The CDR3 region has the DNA TGTGCCAGCAGCCGCGGTGGGGATACGCAGTATTTT. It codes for CASSRGGDTQYF.

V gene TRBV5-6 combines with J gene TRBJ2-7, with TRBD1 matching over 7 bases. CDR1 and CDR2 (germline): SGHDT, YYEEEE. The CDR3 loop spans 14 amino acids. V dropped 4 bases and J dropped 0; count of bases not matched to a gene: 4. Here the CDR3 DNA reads TGTGCCAGCAGCCGGGGACAGTACTCCTACGAGCAGTACTTC. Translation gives CASSRGQYSYEQYF.

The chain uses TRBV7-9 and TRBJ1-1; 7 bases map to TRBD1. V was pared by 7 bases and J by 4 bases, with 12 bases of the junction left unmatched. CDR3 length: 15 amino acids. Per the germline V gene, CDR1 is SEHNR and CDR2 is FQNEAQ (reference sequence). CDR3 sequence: CASTPYRGGFTEAFF. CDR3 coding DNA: TGTGCCAGCACTCCGTACAGGGGTGGGTTCACTGAAGCTTTCTTT.

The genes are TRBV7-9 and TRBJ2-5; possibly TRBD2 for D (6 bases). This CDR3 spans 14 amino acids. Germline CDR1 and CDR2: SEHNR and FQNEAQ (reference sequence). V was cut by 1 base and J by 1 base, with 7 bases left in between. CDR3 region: CASSLVAVQETQYF. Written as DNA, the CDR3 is TGTGCCAGCAGCTTAGTAGCGGTCCAAGAGACCCAGTACTTC.

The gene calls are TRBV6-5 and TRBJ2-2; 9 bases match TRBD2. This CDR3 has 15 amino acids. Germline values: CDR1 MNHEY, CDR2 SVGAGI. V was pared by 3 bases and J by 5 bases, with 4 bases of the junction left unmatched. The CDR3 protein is CASSYSGSSTGELFF. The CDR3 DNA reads TGTGCCAGCAGTTATAGCGGGAGCTCTACCGGGGAGCTGTTTTTT.

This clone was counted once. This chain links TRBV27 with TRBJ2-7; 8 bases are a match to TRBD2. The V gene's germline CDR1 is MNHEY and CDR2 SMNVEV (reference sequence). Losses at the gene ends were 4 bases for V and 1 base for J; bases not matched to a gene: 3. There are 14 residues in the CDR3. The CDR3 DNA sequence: TGTGCCAGCAGTTCTAGCGGGCGATCCTACGAGCAGTACTTC. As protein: CASSSSGRSYEQYF.

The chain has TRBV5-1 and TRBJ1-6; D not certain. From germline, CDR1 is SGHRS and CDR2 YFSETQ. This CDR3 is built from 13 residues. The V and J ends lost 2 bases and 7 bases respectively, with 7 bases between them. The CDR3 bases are TGCGCCAGCAGCTTACAGCCCAATTCACCCCTCCACTTT. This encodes CASSLQPNSPLHF.

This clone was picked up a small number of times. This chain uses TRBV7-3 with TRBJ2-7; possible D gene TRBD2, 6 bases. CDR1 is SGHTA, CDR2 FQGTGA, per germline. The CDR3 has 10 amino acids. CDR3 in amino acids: CVAPGDEQYF. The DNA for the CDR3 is TGTGTCGCCCCGGGGGACGAGCAGTACTTC.

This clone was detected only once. This chain's CDR3 is CASRRSGRVEQFF. CDR3 sequence (DNA): TGTGCCAGCAGACGTAGCGGGAGGGTTGAGCAGTTCTTC. This rearrangement joins TRBV27 to TRBJ2-1; 11 bases map to TRBD2. With V trimmed by 6 bases and J by 9 bases, 4 bases remained unmatched. This CDR3 spans 13 amino acids. Germline V gene data show CDR1 as MNHEY and CDR2 as SMNVEV (reference sequence).

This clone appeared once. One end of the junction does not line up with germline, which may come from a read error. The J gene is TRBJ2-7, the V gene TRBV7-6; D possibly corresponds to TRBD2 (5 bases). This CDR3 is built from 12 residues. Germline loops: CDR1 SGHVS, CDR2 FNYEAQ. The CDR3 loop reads CASSSRDYVQYF. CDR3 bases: TGTGCCAGCAGCTCCCGGGATTACGTGCAGTACTTC.